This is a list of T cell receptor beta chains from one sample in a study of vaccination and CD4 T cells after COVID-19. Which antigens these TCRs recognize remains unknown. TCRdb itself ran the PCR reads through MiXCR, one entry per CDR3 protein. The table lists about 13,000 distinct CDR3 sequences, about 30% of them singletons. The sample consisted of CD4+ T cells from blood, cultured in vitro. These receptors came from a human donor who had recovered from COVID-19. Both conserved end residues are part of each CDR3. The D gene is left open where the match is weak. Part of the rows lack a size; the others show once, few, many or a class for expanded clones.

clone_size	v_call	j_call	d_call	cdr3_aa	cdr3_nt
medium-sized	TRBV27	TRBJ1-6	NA	CASSLRTVNSPLHF	TGTGCCAGCAGTTTGAGGACAGTTAATTCACCCCTCCACTTT
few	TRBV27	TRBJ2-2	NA	CASSLSMRQLGTGELFF	TGTGCCAGCAGTTTATCGATGAGGCAATTAGGTACCGGGGAGCTGTTTTTT
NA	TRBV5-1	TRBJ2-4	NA	CASSFDREGIQYF	TGCGCCAGCAGCTTCGACAGGGAGGGCATTCAGTACTTC
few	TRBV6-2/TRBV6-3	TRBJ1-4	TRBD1	CASSTPRQGGNEKLFF	TGTGCCAGCAGCACCCCGCGACAGGGTGGGAATGAAAAACTGTTTTTT
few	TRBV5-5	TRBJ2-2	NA	CASRPERRELFF	TGTGCCAGCAGACCGGAAAGGAGGGAGCTGTTTTTT
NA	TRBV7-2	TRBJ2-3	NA	CASSRALGTDTQYF	TGTGCCAGCAGCCGTGCGTTGGGGACAGATACGCAGTATTTT
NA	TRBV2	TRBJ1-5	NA	CASSEAGNQPQHF	TGTGCCAGCAGTGAAGCGGGCAATCAGCCCCAGCATTTT
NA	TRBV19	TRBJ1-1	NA	CASVGWDPGNTEAFF	TGTGCCAGTGTAGGATGGGACCCCGGGAACACTGAAGCTTTCTTT
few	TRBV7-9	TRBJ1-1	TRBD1	CASSLVGTGRAFF	TGTGCCAGCAGCTTAGTGGGGACAGGGCGTGCTTTCTTT
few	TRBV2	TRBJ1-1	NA	CASRKTLNTEAFF	TGTGCCAGCAGAAAAACATTGAACACTGAAGCTTTCTTT
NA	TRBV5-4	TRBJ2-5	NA	CASSLRSIGETQYF	TGTGCCAGCAGCTTGCGCAGCATAGGGGAGACCCAGTACTTC
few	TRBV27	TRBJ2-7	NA	CASSGRGRTSYEQYF	TGTGCCAGCAGCGGGAGGGGGCGAACCTCCTACGAGCAGTACTTC
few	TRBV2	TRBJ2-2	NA	CASSGGETGELFF	TGTGCCAGCAGTGGGGGGGAAACCGGGGAGCTGTTTTTT
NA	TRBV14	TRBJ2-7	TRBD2	CASKTSGGSYEQYF	TGTGCCAGTAAAACAAGCGGGGGCTCCTACGAGCAGTACTTC
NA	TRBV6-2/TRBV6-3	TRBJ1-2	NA	CASSPSAGARDGYTF	TGTGCCAGCAGCCCCTCGGCGGGGGCGAGGGATGGCTACACCTTC
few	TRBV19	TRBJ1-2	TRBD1	CASSLRGQGGYGYTF	TGTGCCAGTAGTCTGAGAGGACAGGGCGGCTATGGCTACACCTTC
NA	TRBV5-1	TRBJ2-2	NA	CASRRDSSSNTGELFF	TGCGCCAGCAGGAGGGACTCGAGTTCGAACACCGGGGAGCTGTTTTTT
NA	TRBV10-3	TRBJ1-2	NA	CAISEGWTDYGYTF	TGTGCCATCAGTGAGGGATGGACGGACTATGGCTACACCTTC
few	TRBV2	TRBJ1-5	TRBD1	CASSEGTGYNQPQHF	TGTGCCAGCAGTGAAGGGACAGGGTACAATCAGCCCCAGCATTTT
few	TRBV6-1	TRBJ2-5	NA	CASSRSETQYF	TGTGCCAGCAGCCGCAGCGAGACCCAGTACTTC
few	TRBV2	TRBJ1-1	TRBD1	CASSGQGHTEAFF	TGTGCCAGCAGTGGACAGGGGCACACTGAAGCTTTCTTT
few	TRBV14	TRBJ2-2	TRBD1	CASSQEKARTGGELFF	TGTGCCAGCAGCCAAGAAAAGGCCCGGACAGGCGGGGAGCTGTTTTTT
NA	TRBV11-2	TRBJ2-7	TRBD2	CASSLGWPSGVYEQYF	TGTGCCAGCAGCTTAGGATGGCCTAGCGGGGTCTACGAGCAGTACTTC
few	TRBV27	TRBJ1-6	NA	CASSLYRSSYNSPLHF	TGTGCCAGCAGTTTGTACAGGAGCTCCTATAATTCACCCCTCCACTTT
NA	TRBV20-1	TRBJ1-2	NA	CSAESPGTPDGYTF	TGCAGTGCCGAAAGCCCCGGGACACCGGATGGCTACACCTTC
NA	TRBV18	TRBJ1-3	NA	CASSPRQEISGNTIYF	TGTGCCAGCTCACCACGACAGGAGATATCTGGAAACACCATATATTTT
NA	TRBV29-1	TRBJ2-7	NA	CSVEDRVNEQYF	TGCAGCGTTGAAGATCGGGTGAACGAGCAGTACTTC
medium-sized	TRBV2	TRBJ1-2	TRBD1	CASSLTGDPNYGYTF	TGTGCCAGCAGTCTAACAGGGGATCCTAACTATGGCTACACCTTC
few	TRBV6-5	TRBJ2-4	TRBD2	CASSYSLAGGKNIQYF	TGTGCCAGCAGTTACTCGCTAGCGGGGGGCAAAAACATTCAGTACTTC
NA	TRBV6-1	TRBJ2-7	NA	CASSPASYEQYF	TGTGCCAGCAGTCCAGCTTCCTACGAGCAGTACTTC
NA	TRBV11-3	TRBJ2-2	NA	CASPGTSHRGAVF	TGTGCCAGCCCGGGGACATCACACCGGGGAGCTGTTTTT
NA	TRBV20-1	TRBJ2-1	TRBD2	CSASPPGLARFF	TGCAGTGCTTCCCCACCAGGACTAGCTAGGTTCTTC
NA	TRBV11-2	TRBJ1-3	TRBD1	CASSLDSGQGAHTGNTIYF	TGTGCCAGCAGCTTAGATTCGGGACAGGGGGCGCATACTGGAAACACCATATATTTT
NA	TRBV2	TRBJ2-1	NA	CASSRAGSSYNEQFF	TGTGCCAGCAGTCGAGCGGGTAGCTCCTACAATGAGCAGTTCTTC
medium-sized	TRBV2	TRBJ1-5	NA	CASSPGRSSNQPQHF	TGTGCCAGCAGTCCGGGACGGAGTAGCAATCAGCCCCAGCATTTT
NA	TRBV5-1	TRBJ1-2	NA	CASSLGQNYGYTF	TGCGCCAGCAGCTTGGGACAAAACTATGGCTACACCTTC
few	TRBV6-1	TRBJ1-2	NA	CASSETGRGDYGYTF	TGTGCCAGCAGTGAAACTGGTAGAGGGGACTATGGCTACACCTTC
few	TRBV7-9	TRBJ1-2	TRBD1	CASGEGRGHYYGYTF	TGTGCCAGCGGCGAAGGCAGGGGGCACTACTATGGCTACACCTTC
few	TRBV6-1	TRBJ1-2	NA	CASEQGFSYGYTF	TGTGCCAGTGAACAGGGTTTTTCCTATGGCTACACCTTC
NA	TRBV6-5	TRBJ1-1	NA	CASSYGGTANTEAFF	TGTGCCAGCAGTTACGGGGGCACGGCGAACACTGAAGCTTTCTTT
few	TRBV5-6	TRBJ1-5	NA	CASSLWGRGIQPQHF	TGTGCCAGCAGCTTATGGGGCAGGGGAATTCAGCCCCAGCATTTT
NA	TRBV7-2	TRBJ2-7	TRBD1	CASRFRQGLHEQYF	TGTGCCAGCAGGTTCCGACAGGGGCTCCACGAGCAGTACTTC
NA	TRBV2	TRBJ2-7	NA	CASTLDSGRVYEQYF	TGTGCCAGCACCCTGGACAGTGGCCGAGTGTACGAGCAGTACTTC
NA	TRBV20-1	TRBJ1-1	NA	CRVLGISETEAFF	TGCAGAGTCCTGGGGATTTCGGAGACTGAAGCTTTCTTT
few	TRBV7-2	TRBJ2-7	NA	CASSLGPLSSYEQYF	TGTGCCAGCAGCTTAGGGCCGTTGAGCTCCTACGAGCAGTACTTC
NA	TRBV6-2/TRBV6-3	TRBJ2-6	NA	CASRTDGSGANVLTF	TGTGCCAGCAGGACGGACGGTTCTGGGGCCAACGTCCTGACTTTC
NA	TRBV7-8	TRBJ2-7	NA	CASSSTPGTTFYEQYF	TGTGCCAGCAGCTCAACTCCCGGGACAACGTTCTACGAGCAGTACTTC
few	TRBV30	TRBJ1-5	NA	CAWSTGFNQPQHF	TGTGCCTGGAGTACTGGGTTTAATCAGCCCCAGCATTTT
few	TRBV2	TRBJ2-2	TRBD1	CASSGDRKTGELFF	TGTGCCAGCAGTGGGGACAGGAAGACCGGGGAGCTGTTTTTT
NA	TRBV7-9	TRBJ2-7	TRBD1	CASSSLSGTGDYEQYF	TGTGCCAGCAGCTCGTTATCCGGGACAGGGGACTACGAGCAGTACTTC
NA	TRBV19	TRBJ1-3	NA	CASHKGNTIYF	TGTGCCAGTCATAAGGGAAACACCATATATTTT
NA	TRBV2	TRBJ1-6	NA	CASKDSLNNSPLHF	TGTGCCAGCAAGGACAGCCTCAATAATTCACCCCTCCACTTT
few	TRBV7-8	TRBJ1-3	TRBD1	CASSLRTGAGNTIYF	TGTGCCAGCAGCTTACGGACAGGGGCTGGAAACACCATATATTTT
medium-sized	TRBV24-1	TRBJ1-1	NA	CATSETRDTGMMNTEAFF	TGTGCCACCAGTGAAACGCGGGACACCGGAATGATGAACACTGAAGCTTTCTTT
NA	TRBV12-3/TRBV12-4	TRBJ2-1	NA	CASSPIGSYNEQFF	TGTGCCAGCAGTCCTATTGGATCCTACAATGAGCAGTTCTTC
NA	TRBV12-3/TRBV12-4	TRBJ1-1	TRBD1	CASSPKESRGLPVNTEAFF	TGTGCCAGCAGTCCCAAGGAGAGCAGGGGGCTTCCGGTGAACACTGAAGCTTTCTTT
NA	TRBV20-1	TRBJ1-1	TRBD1	CSATDRDTEAFF	TGCAGTGCTACCGACAGGGACACTGAAGCTTTCTTT
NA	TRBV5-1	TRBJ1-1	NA	CASSWGGLNTEAFF	TGCGCCAGCAGCTGGGGGGGTCTGAACACTGAAGCTTTCTTT
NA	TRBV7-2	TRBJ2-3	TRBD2	CASSPPGLAGGQDTQYF	TGTGCCAGCAGTCCCCCGGGACTAGCGGGGGGGCAAGATACGCAGTATTTT